This TCR beta chain was documented in a study of T cell responses to AZD1222 COVID-19 vaccine. Study results and caveats: Clonal diversity may have been underestimated in mostly white British donors. Two AZD1222 doses significantly raised spike-specific TCR breadth and depth over controls.

Using immunoSEQ multiplex PCR, the repertoire was profiled, and TCRdb retains in-frame clones only, with some absent. The table includes more than 75,000 clones, roughly 90% detected once. Between the trimmed V and J ends, which lost 8 bases and 0 bases, there was a span of 14 bases. Germline V lookup: CDR1 MNHEY, CDR2 SMNVEV (reference sequence). There are 15 residues in the CDR3. For this clone: Antigen unknown.

Doses given second, at about 4 or about 12 weeks, were pooled. The clonotype originates from an adult who received the AZD1222 COVID-19 vaccine. The sample here was peripheral blood, taken 28 days after the second AZD1222 dose. This chain joins TRBV27 and TRBJ1-5; possible D gene TRBD1, 5 bases. CDR3 DNA: TGTGCCAGCCGAGGGACCGCGTATAGCAATCAGCCCCAGCATTTT. Its translation is CASRGTAYSNQPQHF.